These 4 T cell receptor beta chains came from one sample sequenced in a study of technical replicates of blood from a handful of donors. Sequencing was performed with immunoSEQ multiplex PCR; in TCRdb, only in-frame clones are kept and a portion is missing. The sample includes some 81,000 clones, roughly 90% seen only once; the top ten take approximately 0.25%. The specimen sequenced was T cells isolated from PBMCs. All receptors come from a human donor in good health.

V usage is TRBV6-5 and J usage is TRBJ1-1; D is perhaps TRBD1 (5 bases). Trimming removed 2 bases at V and 1 base at J, with 8 bases between. The CDR3 has 14 residues. Germline lookup yields CDR1 MNHEY and CDR2 SVGAGI. The CDR3 protein is CASSYQGGNTEAFF. In DNA form, the CDR3 reads TGTGCCAGCAGTTACCAGGGAGGGAACACTGAAGCTTTCTTT.

V usage is TRBV5-6 and J usage is TRBJ2-6; 7 positions agree with TRBD1. This CDR3 has 14 residues. The J segment lost 11 bases and the V segment lost 4 bases, leaving 9 bases of the junction unmatched. Germline V gene sequence: CDR1 SGHDT, CDR2 YYEEEE. CDR3 loop: CASSEMTGIYVLTF. The CDR3 DNA sequence: TGTGCCAGCAGCGAAATGACAGGGATCTACGTCCTGACTTTC.

V is TRBV2 and J is TRBJ1-1; TRBD1 matches at 9 bases. From germline, CDR1 is SNHLY and CDR2 FYNNEI. This CDR3 spans 16 amino acids. J lost 11 bases, V lost 4 bases, and 17 bases had no gene match. CDR3 DNA: TGTGCCAGCAGTGGGCCGGGACAGGGAGCCCGAAGGGGGGCTTTCTTT. Its protein product is CASSGPGQGARRGAFF.

J is TRBJ2-5 and V is TRBV5-5, with TRBD1 matching 8 bases. The CDR3 length is 17 residues. V was pared by 2 bases and J by 4 bases, with 13 bases of the junction left unmatched. Germline assignment: CDR1 SGHKS and CDR2 YYEKEE (reference sequence). CDR3 sequence: CASSFITGADRGETQYF. The DNA of the CDR3 is TGTGCCAGCAGCTTTATAACTGGGGCTGACAGGGGAGAGACCCAGTACTTC.